The 32 T cell receptor beta chains reported below all come from one sample, sequenced in a study of long-term antiretroviral therapy in people with HIV. Survey-level resolution applied to immunoSEQ assay v3.0. Method: immunoSEQ multiplex PCR; TCRdb's copy keeps in-frame clones and lacks some. Found here are 30,000 or so clones, roughly 74% of them singletons; the top ten hold around 3.5%. The sample consisted of unsorted PBMCs, taken 3 years after starting antiretroviral therapy. These receptors all stem from a man in his fifties or sixties with HIV.

The V gene is TRBV13, the J gene TRBJ2-1; D perhaps matches TRBD1 (6 bases). The V gene lost 1 base and the J gene lost 10 bases, with 17 bases spanning the gap. Germline-derived CDR1 and CDR2 are PRHDT and FYEKMQ (reference sequence). The CDR3 sequence is 15 residues long. Written as DNA, the CDR3 is TGTGCCAGCAGCTTAGCCCGGGTGGGACATACAGAGCAGTTCTTC. This gives the protein CASSLARVGHTEQFF. The full variable domain, rest sourced from reference TRBV13 and TRBJ2-1, is AAGVIQSPRHLIKEKRETATLKCYPIPRHDTVYWYQQGPGQDPQFLISFYEKMQSDKGSIPDRFSAQQFSDYHSELNMSSLELGDSALYFCASSLARVGHTEQFFGPGTRLTVL.

The J gene is TRBJ2-1, the V gene TRBV30; tentative D call: TRBD2 (6 bases). Germline loops: CDR1 GTSNPN, CDR2 SVGIG (reference sequence). V was pared by 0 bases and J by 7 bases, with 10 bases between. The CDR3 totals 13 residues. The CDR3 nucleotides read TGTGCCTGGAGTGTGGGGAGGCTGAATGAGCAGTTCTTC. Translated: CAWSVGRLNEQFF.

This clone is termed medium-sized. The J gene is TRBJ1-2, the V gene TRBV6-4; no clear D. The CDR3 is 13 amino acids. CDR1 is MRHNA, CDR2 SNTAGT, per germline. V was shortened by 5 bases and J by 7 bases, with 14 bases between the two germline ends. The CDR3 region has the DNA TGTGCCAGCAGTCCGCTCGGGATGGGTGGCTACACCTTC. Amino acid sequence: CASSPLGMGGYTF.

The chain is built from TRBV9 and TRBJ2-7; TRBD1 agrees at 8 bases. Germline V CDR1 and CDR2: SGDLS, YYNGEE. The CDR3 is 14 amino acids. Trimming at V came to 4 bases and at J to 6 bases, leaving 9 bases not matched to a gene. CDR3: CASSPRTGQSEQYF. The CDR3, as DNA: TGTGCCAGCAGCCCCCGGACAGGGCAGAGCGAGCAGTACTTC. The variable domain in full, completed from reference TRBV9 and TRBJ2-7, reads DSGVTQTPKHLITATGQRVTLRCSPRSGDLSVYWYQQSLDQGLQFLIQYYNGEERAKGNILERFSAQQFPDLHSELNLSSLELGDSALYFCASSPRTGQSEQYFGPGTRLTVT.

There are a few counts of this clone. This sequence joins TRBV6-1 and TRBJ2-2; tentatively, D is TRBD2 (7 bases). The CDR3 spans 15 residues. Germline-derived CDR1 and CDR2 are MNHNS and SASEGT. Deletions cut 6 bases from V and 4 bases from J, with 15 bases between. CDR3 amino acids: CASRLPGGITGELFF. CDR3 DNA: TGTGCCAGCAGACTCCCGGGGGGCATCACCGGGGAGCTGTTTTTT.

This clone has more than one count but fewer than ten. The chain joins TRBV4-2 to TRBJ1-5; D ambiguous. This CDR3 comprises 16 residues. The V gene lost 0 bases and the J gene lost 5 bases, with 14 bases spanning the gap. Germline loops: CDR1 LGHNA, CDR2 YNFKEQ. CDR3 protein: CASSQDFARTDQPQHF. The CDR3 DNA is TGTGCCAGCAGCCAAGATTTCGCCAGGACCGATCAGCCCCAGCATTTT.

The CDR3 protein is CASSFGSANTEAFF. The CDR3 nucleotides are TGTGCCAGCAGCTTCGGGTCTGCGAACACTGAAGCTTTCTTT. This chain joins TRBV7-2 and TRBJ1-1; D call uncertain. Germline loops: CDR1 SGHTA, CDR2 FQGNSA. The CDR3 runs 14 residues. V dropped 3 bases and J dropped 1 base, with 9 bases sitting between them.

This chain links TRBV4-2 with TRBJ2-2, with TRBD1 matching 7 bases. Germline values: CDR1 LGHNA, CDR2 YNFKEQ. The CDR3 is 19 residues long. V dropped 0 bases and J dropped 5; count of bases not matched to a gene: 15. This CDR3 is CASSQDAPRGQGWTGELFF. CDR3 in DNA: TGTGCCAGCAGCCAAGATGCGCCAAGGGGGCAGGGATGGACCGGGGAGCTGTTTTTT.

The CDR3 reads CASSEDAGGPYNEQFF. As DNA, the CDR3 is TGTGCCAGCAGTGAAGATGCGGGGGGGCCCTACAATGAGCAGTTCTTC. This sequence joins TRBV2 and TRBJ2-1; TRBD2 matches 9 bases. There are 16 residues in the CDR3. The V segment lost 1 base and the J segment 2 bases; nucleotides outside the gene matches: 3. Germline values: CDR1 SNHLY, CDR2 FYNNEI.

This chain joins TRBV7-9 and TRBJ2-7; no clear D. V lost 0 bases to trimming and J lost 6 bases, with 9 bases between them. This CDR3 spans 13 amino acids. CDR1 SEHNR and CDR2 FQNEAQ come from the germline V gene (reference sequence). CDR3 protein: CASSLAFKGEQYF. DNA for the CDR3: TGTGCCAGCAGCTTAGCATTTAAGGGCGAGCAGTACTTC.

The table lists this clone with a few counts. The V gene is TRBV2, the J gene TRBJ1-2; D ambiguous. V shed 7 bases and J shed 1 base, with 10 bases lying between them. Per the germline V gene, CDR1 is SNHLY and CDR2 is FYNNEI. This CDR3 is built from 13 residues. DNA for the CDR3: TGTGCCAGCACCCCAGGTTATAACTATGGCTACACCTTC. It yields the protein CASTPGYNYGYTF.

This chain connects TRBV9 to TRBJ2-5; 7 bases are a match to TRBD2. V was clipped by 0 bases and J by 4 bases; unmatched bases: 3. Germline-derived CDR1 and CDR2 are SGDLS and YYNGEE. This CDR3 has 14 amino acids. The CDR3 DNA reads as TGTGCCAGCAGCGTAGCGGGGGGTGGAGAGACCCAGTACTTC. The encoded protein is CASSVAGGGETQYF.

This clone was detected once. This chain uses TRBV10-3 with TRBJ1-5; a weak D match, TRBD1 (5 bases). V was pared by 8 bases and J by 0 bases, with 11 bases between. The CDR3 covers 14 residues. Germline assignment: CDR1 ENHRY and CDR2 SYGVKD. CDR3 residues: CAIWDGYSNQPQHF. CDR3 nucleotide sequence: TGTGCCATCTGGGACGGATATAGCAATCAGCCCCAGCATTTT.

The J gene is TRBJ2-5, the V gene TRBV25-1, with 11 bases matching TRBD1. Per the germline V gene, CDR1 is MGHDK and CDR2 is SYGVNS. Unmatched junction bases numbered 10, after V lost 6 bases and J lost 4 bases. CDR3 length: 16 residues. CDR3 residues: CASSDISGQGVETQYF. The CDR3 bases are TGTGCCAGCAGCGACATATCGGGACAGGGGGTAGAGACCCAGTACTTC.

This clone came up a few times. V is TRBV9 and J is TRBJ2-1; TRBD1 aligns across 8 bases. After removal of 0 bases from V and 9 bases from J, the junction contained 2 bases not matched to a gene. From germline, CDR1 is SGDLS and CDR2 YYNGEE. The CDR3 covers 13 residues. In DNA form, the CDR3 reads TGTGCCAGCAGCGTAGCAGGGGGCGGTGAGCAGTTCTTC. It yields the protein CASSVAGGGEQFF.

The chain combines TRBV4-2 with TRBJ2-1, with unresolved D. With 1 base removed from V and 0 bases from J, the gap between germline ends came to 10 bases. Per the germline V gene, CDR1 is LGHNA and CDR2 is YNFKEQ. This CDR3 spans 16 amino acids. The CDR3 sequence: CASSQGTVSSYNEQFF. Written as DNA, the CDR3 is TGTGCCAGCAGCCAAGGAACGGTGAGCTCCTACAATGAGCAGTTCTTC.

The chain employs TRBV7-2 and TRBJ1-2, with 12 bases aligning to TRBD1. The ends lost 1 base at V and 4 bases at J; junction bases unmatched: 7. The CDR3 sequence is 17 residues long. From germline, CDR1 is SGHTA and CDR2 FQGNSA. CDR3 DNA: TGTGCCAGCAGCTTAGATTCCGGGACAGGGGGCTTCTATGGCTACACCTTC. It codes for CASSLDSGTGGFYGYTF.

This chain links TRBV6-6 with TRBJ2-3; D may be TRBD1 or TRBD2 (5 bases each). From germline, CDR1 is MNHNY and CDR2 SVGAGI (reference sequence). Trimming took off 7 bases at V and 0 bases at J, with 14 bases between the two ends. CDR3 length equals 15 residues. This CDR3 reads CASNSLGPSTDTQYF. The CDR3 region has the DNA TGTGCCAGCAACTCCTTGGGACCAAGCACAGATACGCAGTATTTT.

The chain employs TRBV19 and TRBJ2-7, with D unresolved. Germline CDR1 and CDR2: LNHDA and SQIVND (reference sequence). This CDR3 contains 14 residues. V lost 6 bases, J lost 1 base, and 13 bases lay in between. Here the CDR3 reads CASRVPVGSYEQYF. CDR3 coding DNA: TGTGCCAGTAGAGTGCCAGTAGGGTCCTACGAGCAGTACTTC.

The gene calls are TRBV5-4 and TRBJ2-2; D is unclear. This CDR3 is built from 14 residues. CDR1 is SGHNT, CDR2 YYREEE, per germline (reference sequence). V dropped 4 bases and J dropped 0 bases, with 7 bases sitting between them. As DNA, the CDR3 is TGTGCCAGCAGCCAAGCTACGAACACCGGGGAGCTGTTTTTT. This encodes CASSQATNTGELFF.

This clone counts as medium-sized (0.01 to 0.1%). The chain combines TRBV7-9 with TRBJ2-1; the D gene could be TRBD1 or TRBD2 (5 bases each). Germline V gene sequence: CDR1 SEHNR, CDR2 FQNEAQ (reference sequence). Trimming removed 6 bases from V and 8 bases from J, with 23 bases in between. This CDR3 comprises 16 residues. The CDR3 DNA sequence: TGTGCCAGCAGGGACGACCCCGGGACCACTGCGTATGAGCAGTTCTTC. Translation: CASRDDPGTTAYEQFF.

The chain joins TRBV15 to TRBJ2-7, with D unresolved. Germline lookup yields CDR1 LNHNV and CDR2 YYDKDF (reference sequence). The CDR3 consists of 15 residues. V dropped 0 bases and J dropped 0 bases, with 9 bases sitting between them. The CDR3 nucleotides are TGTGCCACCAGCAGAGATGCTGAGAGCTCCTACGAGCAGTACTTC. Protein product: CATSRDAESSYEQYF.

This clone is labeled as medium-sized (0.01 to 0.1%). The V call is TRBV14, the J call TRBJ2-7; no firm D call. The CDR3 extends over 15 amino acids. The germline V gene encodes CDR1 SGHDN and CDR2 FVKESK. V was cut by 1 base and J by 1 base, with 11 bases left in between. CDR3 residues: CASSQGVVWSYEQYF. The CDR3 region has the DNA TGTGCCAGCAGCCAAGGGGTGGTTTGGTCCTACGAGCAGTACTTC.

V gene TRBV9 combines with J gene TRBJ2-1; 9 positions match TRBD1. CDR3 length: 15 amino acids. Unmatched junction bases numbered 9, after V lost 4 bases and J lost 7 bases. Germline values: CDR1 SGDLS, CDR2 YYNGEE. The CDR3 coding sequence is TGTGCCAGCAGCTTGGTTGGGACAGGGTGGAATGAGCAGTTCTTC. Translated, it gives CASSLVGTGWNEQFF.

The rearrangement links TRBV19 to TRBJ2-7; D is uncertain. This CDR3 is built from 13 residues. Trimming stripped 2 bases from V and 2 bases from J, with 7 bases between. Germline V lookup: CDR1 LNHDA, CDR2 SQIVND (reference sequence). This CDR3 reads CASSITWTYEQYF. The CDR3 DNA reads as TGTGCCAGTAGTATAACCTGGACCTACGAGCAGTACTTC.

This chain connects TRBV4-3 to TRBJ2-7; D is ambiguous. The V and J ends lost 3 bases and 5 bases respectively, with 11 bases between them. The CDR3 is 13 residues long. CDR1 is LGHNA and CDR2 is YSLEER in the germline V gene. The CDR3 DNA reads TGCGCCAGCAGCCACCCCCCTAACCACGAGCAGTACTTC. Residues: CASSHPPNHEQYF.

V usage is TRBV5-4 and J usage is TRBJ2-7; unclear D gene. CDR1 is SGHNT and CDR2 is YYREEE in the germline V gene (reference sequence). The V gene lost 4 bases and the J gene lost 3 bases, with 11 bases spanning the gap. This CDR3 is built from 13 residues. The CDR3 loop is CASSTDGNYEQYF. The CDR3 nucleotides read TGTGCCAGCAGCACTGACGGAAACTACGAGCAGTACTTC. Filled out from reference TRBV5-4 and TRBJ2-7, the complete variable domain reads ETGVTQSPTHLIKTRGQQVTLRCSSQSGHNTVSWYQQALGQGPQFIFQYYREEENGRGNFPPRFSGLQFPNYSSELNVNALELDDSALYLCASSTDGNYEQYFGPGTRLTVT.

The chain has TRBV5-1 and TRBJ2-7; D may match TRBD1 or TRBD2 (6 bases each). The CDR3 runs to 15 residues. The germline V gene encodes CDR1 SGHRS and CDR2 YFSETQ. The V and J ends lost 5 bases and 5 bases respectively, with 20 bases between them. This chain's CDR3 is CASRTGGGGLHEQYF. DNA for the CDR3: TGCGCCAGCAGGACCGGAGGGGGTGGTTTGCACGAGCAGTACTTC.

Sample share makes this clone large (0.1 to 1%). The CDR3 here is CASSIVQGPYNEQFF. The CDR3, as DNA: TGTGCCAGTAGTATAGTACAGGGACCCTACAATGAGCAGTTCTTC. The rearrangement uses TRBV19 and TRBJ2-1, with D possibly matching TRBD1 (6 bases). Germline V CDR1 and CDR2: LNHDA, SQIVND (reference sequence). V dropped 1 base and J dropped 2 bases, with 9 bases sitting between them. This CDR3 has 15 residues.

CDR3 in DNA: TGTGCCAGCAGTTCCCCGTCTCGGCCGGGGGTCAGCAATCAGCCCCAGCATTTT. Translated: CASSSPSRPGVSNQPQHF. The rearrangement links TRBV28 to TRBJ1-5, with TRBD1 as a possible D gene (5 bases). V lost 4 bases to trimming and J lost 1 base, with 20 bases between them. CDR1 is MDHEN, CDR2 SYDVKM, per germline. The CDR3 is 18 amino acids.

V usage is TRBV2 and J usage is TRBJ2-5; tentatively, D is TRBD2 (6 bases). The V end was cut by 7 bases, the J end by 4 bases, with 13 bases between. Germline assignment: CDR1 SNHLY and CDR2 FYNNEI. The CDR3 contains 13 residues. The CDR3 loop reads CASTEGRGETQYF. The CDR3 DNA reads TGTGCCAGCACCGAGGGGCGGGGAGAGACCCAGTACTTC.

The rearrangement links TRBV9 to TRBJ2-2; D remains unclear. The CDR3 extends over 16 amino acids. V shed 0 bases and J shed 2 bases, with 11 bases lying between them. In germline, CDR1 is SGDLS, CDR2 YYNGEE. CDR3 amino acids: CASSVAPGTNTGELFF. In DNA, the CDR3 is TGTGCCAGCAGCGTAGCGCCAGGCACTAACACCGGGGAGCTGTTTTTT.